These T cell receptor beta chains were read from a single sample in a study of blood T cell repertoires in COVID-19. Sequenced by immunoSEQ multiplex PCR; TCRdb stores in-frame clones only, minus some. This table has hundreds of thousands of clones, more than 70% appearing once. Sequences were obtained from peripheral blood. These receptors were obtained from a woman aged 45-65 years who had recovered from COVID-19. CDR3s include the opening cysteine and the closing phenylalanine or tryptophan. The D gene is left open where the match is weak. Clone size, where shown, is once, few, many, or a class for clones that have expanded.

D,J,size,V,DNA,CDR3
.,TRBJ2-3,.,TRBV6-5,TGTGCCAGCGAACCCACAGGTCACACAGATACGCAGTATTTT,CASEPTGHTDTQYF
.,TRBJ1-5,few,TRBV19,TGTGCCAGTAGTGCTTACAGGGATCAGCAGCCCCAGCATTTT,CASSAYRDQQPQHF
TRBD1,TRBJ1-2,few,TRBV6-1,TGTGCCAGCAGTGACCTGGGCAGGGGGGATGAAGCTAACTATGGCTACACCTTC,CASSDLGRGDEANYGYTF
TRBD2,TRBJ2-1,.,TRBV4-3,TGCGCCAGCAGCCCTCTGCCGGGAGGGGCCTACAATGAGCAGTTCTTC,CASSPLPGGAYNEQFF
.,TRBJ2-6,.,TRBV7-2,TGTGCCAGCAGCCCAACAGGGGGGGGCTCTGGGGCCAACGTCCTGACTTTC,CASSPTGGGSGANVLTF
TRBD1,TRBJ1-1,.,TRBV6-5,TGTGCCAGCCGACAAATACCGGACAGGTACACTGAAGCTTTCTTT,CASRQIPDRYTEAFF
.,TRBJ2-5,.,TRBV11-3,TGTGCCAGCAGCTTCGGACAGAAAGAGACCCAGTACTTC,CASSFGQKETQYF
TRBD2,TRBJ2-1,.,TRBV5-1,TGCGCCAGCAGCTTGGTTCGACTAGCGGGAGGTGGGAATGAGCAGTTCTTC,CASSLVRLAGGGNEQFF
.,TRBJ1-1,once,TRBV27,TGTGCCAGCGGCTACCCAGGGGAAGCCTTTGAAGCTTTCTTT,CASGYPGEAFEAFF
.,TRBJ2-2,.,TRBV7-3,TGTGCCAGCAGCCGGGGTACCGACAACACCGGGGAGCTGTTTTTT,CASSRGTDNTGELFF
TRBD1,TRBJ2-3,.,TRBV6-5,TGTGCCAGCAGCCCCCGACAGGGCGGCACAGATACGCAGTATTTT,CASSPRQGGTDTQYF
.,TRBJ1-6,.,TRBV5-8,TGTGCCAGCAGCCGCGGGTCGGTCGGATCACCCCTCCACTTT,CASSRGSVGSPLHF
.,TRBJ2-3,.,TRBV15,TGTGCCACCAGCAGAGACGGGCTAAAAGGGGGTGCAGGCACGCAGTATTTT,CATSRDGLKGGAGTQYF